This TCR beta chain was found in a study of metastatic and nonmetastatic thyroid tumors. Whole-study context: Comparative analysis of repertoires was undertaken across blood and tumor or nodule tissue obtained from malignant and benign thyroid patients. Broader study findings: Reports indicated that malignant thyroid tumors showed significantly higher TCR beta diversity than benign nodules did, in blood and tumor.

There are 15 residues in the CDR3. Germline-derived CDR1 and CDR2 are SGHDT and YYEEEE. Trimming took 0 bases from V and 9 from J, leaving 13 bases between them. Authors' processing steps: What underpinned the distant-metastasis classifier for papillary thyroid cancer was the set of CDR3 differences across clinicopathological groups. TCRdb re-processed the PCR reads through MiXCR. Here the V and J calls rest on TCRdb's processing, not on the authors' analysis. This sample carries 25,000 to 30,000 clones, 16% of them seen once, and the ten largest clones take approximately 6.5%. No treatment had been given to any patient before thyroid surgery. This clone was recorded many times. Its antigen is undetermined.

The source material was blood. The chain joins TRBV5-6 to TRBJ1-6; D is ambiguous. The sequence was collected from a male donor with papillary thyroid cancer or a benign thyroid nodule (not recorded which). Some clones in this sample may be carry-over from other donors' samples. The CDR3 sequence is CASSLAGARGSPLHF. The CDR3 coding sequence is TGTGCCAGCAGCTTGGCTGGCGCCCGTGGTTCACCCCTCCACTTT. Complete variable domain (other parts from reference TRBV5-6 and TRBJ1-6): DAGVTQSPTHLIKTRGQQVTLRCSPKSGHDTVSWYQQALGQGPQFIFQYYEEEERQRGNFPDRFSGHQFPNYSSELNVNALLLGDSALYLCASSLAGARGSPLHFGNGTRLTVT.